Listed below are T cell receptor beta chains from one sample, sequenced in a study of post-analysis software for immune sequencing data. TCRdb reprocessed the PCR reads via MiXCR and lists one record per CDR3 protein. The sample contains hundreds of thousands of distinct CDR3 sequences, around 40% of which appear only once. Material: blood. The receptor set was obtained from a girl aged 10 to 17 with multiple sclerosis. Each CDR3 is given with its conserved first and last residue. A D gene is named only where the DNA matches it firmly. Clone size is stated in some rows and not others, as once, few, many or a class when expanded.

cdr3_aa cdr3_nt d_call v_call clone_size cdr3_length j_call
CASSPQGGVTEAFF TGTGCCAGCAGCCCCCAGGGGGGTGTTACTGAAGCTTTCTTT TRBD1 TRBV7-2 - 14 TRBJ1-1
CSAMPPAGGGSEQYF TGCAGTGCCATGCCCCCAGCGGGAGGGGGCAGTGAGCAGTACTTC TRBD2 TRBV20-1 - 15 TRBJ2-5
CASSQDLRGSNCGYTF TGCGCCAGCAGCCAAGATCTGCGAGGCAGTAACTGTGGCTACACCTTC - TRBV4-3 - 16 TRBJ1-2
CAWSLGGGQETQYF TGTGCCTGGAGCCTAGGCGGCGGCCAAGAGACCCAGTACTTC - TRBV30 few 14 TRBJ2-5
CASSSDRGEPQHF TGTGCCAGCAGCTCTGACAGGGGTGAGCCCCAGCATTTT TRBD1 TRBV5-6 few 13 TRBJ1-5
CASSAAGTADYEQYF TGTGCCAGCAGCGCTGCCGGGACGGCAGACTACGAGCAGTACTTC - TRBV9 - 15 TRBJ2-7
CASSFTSSSGRSYEQYF TGTGCCAGCAGCTTTACTTCCTCAAGCGGGAGATCCTACGAGCAGTACTTC TRBD2 TRBV7-2 - 17 TRBJ2-7
CATSASDSYEQYF TGTGCCACCAGTGCCAGCGACTCCTACGAGCAGTACTTC - TRBV24-1 few 13 TRBJ2-7
CATKGDRANTGNQPQHF TGTGCCACCAAAGGGGACAGGGCTAATACGGGCAATCAGCCCCAGCATTTT TRBD1 TRBV15 - 17 TRBJ1-5
CASSLGATNEKLFF TGCGCCAGCAGCTTGGGGGCTACTAATGAAAAACTGTTTTTT - TRBV5-1 - 14 TRBJ1-4
CASSQDWGTQYF TGTGCCAGCAGCCAAGACTGGGGGACCCAGTACTTC - TRBV14 - 12 TRBJ2-5
CASSLDEGGGSPLHF TGTGCCAGCAGCTTAGATGAGGGAGGCGGTTCACCCCTCCACTTT - TRBV7-6 few 15 TRBJ1-6
CASSNGNEQFF TGTGCCAGCAGCAACGGGAATGAGCAGTTCTTC - TRBV28 - 11 TRBJ2-1
CASSSEAGTGDRAFF TGTGCCAGCAGTTCCGAAGCCGGGACAGGGGATCGAGCTTTCTTT TRBD1 TRBV6-5 - 15 TRBJ1-1
CASIPGQGYGDTQYF TGTGCCAGTATTCCCGGACAGGGGTACGGAGATACGCAGTATTTT TRBD1 TRBV19 - 15 TRBJ2-3
CASSYKRIDEQYF TGTGCCAGCAGTTATAAAAGGATCGACGAGCAGTACTTC - TRBV6-2/TRBV6-3 - 13 TRBJ2-7
CASSPPGQGHEQYF TGTGCCAGCAGCCCCCCGGGACAGGGGCACGAGCAGTACTTC TRBD1 TRBV3-1 - 14 TRBJ2-7
CATSGPGTGLRTDTQYF TGTGCCACCAGTGGGCCAGGGACAGGTCTACGCACAGATACGCAGTATTTT TRBD1 TRBV24-1 few 17 TRBJ2-3
CASSLGQGISYNEQFF TGTGCCAGCAGCTTAGGGCAGGGCATTTCCTACAATGAGCAGTTCTTC - TRBV7-8 - 16 TRBJ2-1
CASRELDREAYSPLHF TGTGCCAGCAGAGAACTCGACAGGGAGGCATATTCACCCCTCCACTTT TRBD1 TRBV12-3/TRBV12-4 few 16 TRBJ1-6
CAIIRGPLSYEQYF TGTGCCATCATCCGGGGCCCCCTCTCCTACGAGCAGTACTTC - TRBV10-3 - 14 TRBJ2-7
CASSLGPAPYGYTF TGTGCCAGCAGCTTGGGGCCAGCTCCCTATGGCTACACCTTC - TRBV5-6 - 14 TRBJ1-2
CASSLAVASGSFEQYF TGCGCCAGCAGCTTGGCTGTGGCTAGCGGGAGTTTCGAGCAGTACTTC TRBD2 TRBV5-1 - 16 TRBJ2-7
CSARSDSFSNQPQHF TGCAGTGCTAGAAGTGACAGTTTTAGCAATCAGCCCCAGCATTTT - TRBV20-1 - 15 TRBJ1-5
CASSLQGTNEQFF TGTGCCAGCAGCTTGCAGGGAACCAATGAGCAGTTCTTC - TRBV7-9 - 13 TRBJ2-1
CASSQEGENTQYF TGCGCCAGCAGCCAAGAGGGAGAAAATACGCAGTATTTT - TRBV4-1 - 13 TRBJ2-3
CASSLLGLWTPQETQYF TGTGCCAGCAGCTTATTAGGTCTTTGGACCCCCCAAGAGACCCAGTACTTC - TRBV7-9 few 17 TRBJ2-5
CASNLGLADGDEQFF TGTGCCAGCAACTTGGGACTAGCAGATGGGGATGAGCAGTTCTTC TRBD2 TRBV7-9 - 15 TRBJ2-1
CASSFGAPYNEQFF TGCGCCAGCAGCTTTGGAGCCCCCTACAATGAGCAGTTCTTC - TRBV5-1 few 14 TRBJ2-1
CSARAGLAGEDTQYF TGCAGTGCTAGAGCCGGACTAGCGGGAGAGGATACGCAGTATTTT TRBD2 TRBV20-1 - 15 TRBJ2-3
CATLAGGTGELFF TGTGCCACTCTAGCGGGAGGTACCGGGGAGCTGTTTTTT TRBD2 TRBV10-3 - 13 TRBJ2-2
CAGSLYTNNPFYEQYF TGTGCCGGCAGTTTATATACTAATAACCCATTCTACGAGCAGTACTTC - TRBV28 - 16 TRBJ2-7
CASTTGTGVTDTQYF TGTGCCAGCACTACCGGGACAGGGGTCACAGATACGCAGTATTTT TRBD1 TRBV28 few 15 TRBJ2-3
CASSTQGSYNEKLFF TGTGCCAGCAGTACCCAGGGATCTTATAATGAAAAACTGTTTTTT - TRBV27 - 15 TRBJ1-4
CASSTEKFRGYTF TGTGCCAGCAGCACCGAGAAGTTTAGGGGCTACACCTTC - TRBV7-9 - 13 TRBJ1-2
CASSPGHGIYGYTF TGTGCCAGCAGCCCCGGACATGGGATCTATGGCTACACCTTC - TRBV14 - 14 TRBJ1-2
CASSQEGDSTTDTQYF TGCGCCAGCAGCCAAGAGGGAGACAGCACCACAGATACGCAGTATTTT - TRBV4-3 - 16 TRBJ2-3
CASSPRGWHEQFF TGTGCCAGCAGCCCCAGGGGTTGGCATGAGCAGTTCTTC - TRBV7-9 - 13 TRBJ2-1
CASSLESRDRENYEQYF TGTGCCAGCAGCTTAGAGTCGAGAGACAGGGAAAACTACGAGCAGTACTTC TRBD1 TRBV7-3 - 17 TRBJ2-7
CSVEGRAAPGADVLTF TGCAGCGTTGAAGGGCGGGCAGCGCCTGGGGCCGACGTCCTGACTTTC - TRBV29-1 few 16 TRBJ2-6
CASSSNRVLGEKLFF TGTGCCAGCAGTTCGAACAGGGTATTGGGTGAAAAACTGTTTTTT - TRBV28 - 15 TRBJ1-4
CASSQDREGVGYTF TGTGCCAGCAGCCAGGACAGGGAGGGGGTTGGCTACACCTTC TRBD1 TRBV7-2 - 14 TRBJ1-2
CASSSSDGVLGEQYF TGTGCCAGCAGCTCCTCCGACGGGGTACTGGGCGAGCAGTACTTC - TRBV13 - 15 TRBJ2-7
CASSQDPGQGYEQYF TGCGCCAGCAGCCAAGATCCCGGACAGGGTTACGAGCAGTACTTC TRBD1 TRBV4-3 - 15 TRBJ2-7
CASSSTQLVNEQFF TGTGCCAGCAGCTCTACACAACTAGTGAATGAGCAGTTCTTC - TRBV7-2 - 14 TRBJ2-1
CASSLEDRSYNEQFF TGTGCCAGCAGCTTAGAAGACCGCTCCTACAATGAGCAGTTCTTC - TRBV7-2 - 15 TRBJ2-1
CASSLTDAFNSPLHF TGTGCCAGCAGCTTGACAGACGCTTTCAATTCACCCCTCCACTTT - TRBV5-5 few 15 TRBJ1-6
CASSFMPGLASSAQYF TGTGCCAGCAGTTTCATGCCCGGACTAGCTTCCTCCGCCCAGTACTTC TRBD2 TRBV12-3/TRBV12-4 - 16 TRBJ2-7
CASSRGKEATDTQYF TGTGCCAGCTCCCGGGGGAAGGAGGCCACAGATACGCAGTATTTT - TRBV7-2 few 15 TRBJ2-3
CSASPLDTDTQYF TGCAGTGCTAGTCCATTGGACACAGATACGCAGTATTTT - TRBV20-1 few 13 TRBJ2-3
CASRGQGASSYNEQFF TGTGCCAGCAGGGGACAGGGGGCTAGCTCCTACAATGAGCAGTTCTTC TRBD1 TRBV12-3/TRBV12-4 - 16 TRBJ2-1
CASSLTGGFREQYF TGTGCCAGCAGCCTGACAGGGGGGTTCCGCGAGCAGTACTTC TRBD1 TRBV6-2/TRBV6-3 - 14 TRBJ2-7
CASSFQGQGSPLHF TGTGCCAGCAGTTTTCAGGGCCAGGGATCACCCCTCCACTTT - TRBV12-3/TRBV12-4 - 14 TRBJ1-6
CASSLRGQLSYEQYF TGTGCCAGCAGCTTAAGGGGACAGCTGTCCTACGAGCAGTACTTC TRBD1 TRBV7-2 - 15 TRBJ2-7